This entry features one T cell receptor (beta chain) sequence. Germline V gene data show CDR1 as MNHEY and CDR2 as SMNVEV (reference sequence). V was trimmed by 6 bases and J by 4 bases, leaving 16 bases between them. This CDR3 spans 16 amino acids. The Seattle patients, enrolled during active infection, were followed longitudinally. This sample was taken from a study of blood T cell repertoires in COVID-19. About the research overall: Samples came from the United States, Italy and Spain, spanning acute and convalescent COVID-19. The analysed material was cDNA or gDNA that came from T cells, B-cell-depleted T cells, or PBMCs.

Original methodology: It was from reference gene primer amplification that nucleated cell counts were estimated. Sequencing used immunoSEQ multiplex PCR; TCRdb keeps in-frame clones, though not all of them. V and J calls and clone size are those listed in that table; D and trimming were worked out from the DNA. The sample contains fewer than 500,000 clones, 70% to 90% of which appear only once. The source is a man between 18 and 29 years old with COVID-19, enrolled during active disease. Sequenced input: peripheral blood. The chain uses TRBV27 and TRBJ1-6; D may be TRBD1 (6 bases). The CDR3 DNA reads as TGTGCCAGCAGACCGCGGACAGACGCGTATAATTCACCCCTCCACTTT. This codes for CASRPRTDAYNSPLHF.